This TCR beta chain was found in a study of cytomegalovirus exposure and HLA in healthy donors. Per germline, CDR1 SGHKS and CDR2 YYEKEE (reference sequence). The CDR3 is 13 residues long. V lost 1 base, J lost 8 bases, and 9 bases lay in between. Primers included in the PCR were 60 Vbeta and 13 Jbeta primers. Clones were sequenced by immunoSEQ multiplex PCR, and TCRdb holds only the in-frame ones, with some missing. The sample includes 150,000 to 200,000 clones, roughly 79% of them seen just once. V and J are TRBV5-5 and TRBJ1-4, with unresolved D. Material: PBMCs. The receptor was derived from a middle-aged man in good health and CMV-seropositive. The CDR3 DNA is TGTGCCAGCAGCTTGCTAGGGAGCGAAAAACTGTTTTTT. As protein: CASSLLGSEKLFF. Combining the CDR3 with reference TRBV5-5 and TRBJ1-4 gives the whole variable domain DAGVTQSPTHLIKTRGQQVTLRCSPISGHKSVSWYQQVLGQGPQFIFQYYEKEERGRGNFPDRFSARQFPNYSSELNVNALLLGDSALYLCASSLLGSEKLFFGSGTQLSVL.